This is a list of T cell receptor beta chains from one sample in a study of cytomegalovirus exposure and HLA in healthy donors. The table came from immunoSEQ multiplex PCR; TCRdb's copy has only in-frame clones and leaves some out. The sample lists approximately 210,000 clones; more than 60% were seen once. The sample taken for sequencing was PBMCs. The receptors shown here come from a woman aged 30 to 39 in good health and CMV-seropositive. The CDR3 runs from the conserved cysteine through the conserved F or W. The order of the fields is J gene, D gene, clone size, V gene, CDR3 protein, CDR3 DNA. D genes are given only for firm matches. Not all rows give a size; the values are once, few, many and, for expanded clones, a class.

TRBJ2-7,TRBD1,few,TRBV28,CASSFSADRAGEQYF,TGTGCCAGCAGTTTTTCGGCGGACAGGGCGGGCGAGCAGTACTTC
TRBJ2-7,-,-,TRBV19,CASSILRAALHEQYF,TGTGCCAGTAGTATTCTCAGGGCTGCCCTACACGAGCAGTACTTC
TRBJ1-4,-,-,TRBV7-9,CASSRGQSNEKLFF,TGTGCCAGCAGCCGCGGACAGTCGAATGAAAAACTGTTTTTT
TRBJ1-1,TRBD1,few,TRBV9,CASSVGQFTEAFF,TGTGCCAGCAGCGTGGGACAGTTCACTGAAGCTTTCTTT
TRBJ2-5,TRBD2,-,TRBV7-2,CASSLRVAGVQETQYF,TGTGCCAGCAGCCTCCGGGTAGCGGGGGTTCAAGAGACCCAGTACTTC
TRBJ1-1,-,-,TRBV28,CASSKRGTPARTEAFF,TGTGCCAGCAGTAAACGTGGGACACCAGCGCGTACTGAAGCTTTCTTT
TRBJ1-1,-,-,TRBV28,CASSHWGGSTEAFF,TGTGCCAGCAGTCACTGGGGGGGATCCACTGAAGCTTTCTTT
TRBJ2-1,-,once,TRBV11-3,CASSQGGSFGEQFF,TGTGCCAGCAGTCAGGGGGGTTCCTTTGGTGAGCAGTTCTTC
TRBJ1-5,-,-,TRBV19,CASSSLAQPQHF,TGTGCCAGTAGTTCCCTAGCCCAGCCCCAGCATTTT
TRBJ2-1,-,once,TRBV7-9,CASSRLPPNYNEQFF,TGTGCCAGCAGCCGCCTACCCCCTAACTACAATGAGCAGTTCTTC
TRBJ1-1,-,-,TRBV9,CASSVAGGWGGDTEAFF,TGTGCCAGCAGCGTAGCGGGGGGCTGGGGTGGGGACACTGAAGCTTTCTTT
TRBJ1-6,TRBD1,-,TRBV5-1,CASSLQGQTNSPLHF,TGCGCCAGCAGCTTGCAGGGACAGACTAATTCACCCCTCCACTTT
TRBJ1-5,-,once,TRBV6-1,CASSDPGPQHF,TGTGCCAGCAGTGACCCGGGGCCCCAGCATTTT
TRBJ2-3,-,-,TRBV7-9,CASSVDSSTQYF,TGTGCCAGCAGCGTCGACAGCAGTACGCAGTATTTT
TRBJ1-2,TRBD1,-,TRBV6-5,CASSPDRGLVRGYTF,TGTGCCAGCAGTCCGGACAGGGGGCTAGTTCGTGGCTACACCTTC
TRBJ1-1,-,-,TRBV2,CASSRENTEAFF,TGTGCCAGCTCGCGGGAAAACACTGAAGCTTTCTTT